This T cell receptor beta chain came from a study of OX40 agonist ivuxolimab in advanced cancers. About the research overall: The patients received ivuxolimab by intravenous route every 2 weeks at 0.01 to 10 mg/kg. Study conclusions and caveats: At 0.1 to 3.0 mg/kg and by week 6, clonal expansion occurred in CD4+ and CD8+ blood T cells. Expanded clones were, on average, more numerous in CD8+ T cells than in CD4+.

This CDR3 has 16 residues. The V and J ends lost 0 bases and 1 base respectively, with 12 bases between them. From germline, CDR1 is PRHDT and CDR2 FYEKMQ (reference sequence). Generated by immunoSEQ multiplex PCR, the TCRdb table keeps only in-frame clones and is missing some. The sample includes about 80,000 clones, roughly four fifths of them seen just once. In regard to this clone: The antigen is not known.

The chain employs TRBV13 and TRBJ1-1, with D perhaps matching TRBD1 (6 bases). The sample was CD4+ or CD8+ T cells sorted from blood, taken in a trial of the OX40 agonist ivuxolimab. The receptor's source is an adult with an advanced solid tumor such as melanoma, head and neck, liver or kidney cancer. The CDR3 DNA reads TGTGCCAGCAGCTTAGGCCGCGGCAGGGGGAACACTGAAGCTTTCTTT. Translated: CASSLGRGRGNTEAFF.